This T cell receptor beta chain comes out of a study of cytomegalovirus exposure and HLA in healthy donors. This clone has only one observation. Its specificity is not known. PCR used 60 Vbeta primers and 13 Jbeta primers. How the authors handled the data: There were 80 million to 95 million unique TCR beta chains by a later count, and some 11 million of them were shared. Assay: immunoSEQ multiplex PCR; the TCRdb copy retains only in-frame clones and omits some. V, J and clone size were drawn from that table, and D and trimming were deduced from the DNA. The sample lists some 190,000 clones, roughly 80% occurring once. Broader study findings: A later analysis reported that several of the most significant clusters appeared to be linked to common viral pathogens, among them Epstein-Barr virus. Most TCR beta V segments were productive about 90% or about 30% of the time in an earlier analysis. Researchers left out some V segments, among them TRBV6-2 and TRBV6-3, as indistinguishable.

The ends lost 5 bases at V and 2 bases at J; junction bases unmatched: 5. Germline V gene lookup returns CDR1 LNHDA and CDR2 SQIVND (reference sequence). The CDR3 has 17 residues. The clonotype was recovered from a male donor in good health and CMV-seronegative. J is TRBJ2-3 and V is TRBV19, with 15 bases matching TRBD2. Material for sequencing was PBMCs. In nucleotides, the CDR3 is TGTGCCAGTAGTGTCGGGACTAGCGGGGGGCCCACAGATACGCAGTATTTT. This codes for CASSVGTSGGPTDTQYF.